Following are 29 T cell receptor beta chains from one sample sequenced in a study. Treg sorting used a CD4+CD25+CD127-/low gate. TCRdb used MiXCR to reprocess the 5' RACE reads, holding one entry per CDR3 protein. The table has tens of thousands of distinct CDR3 sequences, around 23% seen once. Sequencing was done on a sample of Tregs sorted from a lymph node. The receptors were sampled from a female donor with breast cancer.

With respect to this clonotype: A single base separates this from a much larger clone, so it may be a read error. The chain carries TRBV7-2 and TRBJ1-1, with D uncertain. Looked up from germline, CDR1 is SGHTA and CDR2 is FQGNSA. The CDR3 runs 14 residues. CDR3 sequence reads: CASSFKLMNTEPFF. Written as DNA, the CDR3 is TGTGCCAGCAGCTTTAAGTTAATGAACACTGAACCTTTCTTT.

This chain connects TRBV6-1 to TRBJ2-1, with 10 bases that match TRBD2. Germline-derived CDR1 and CDR2 are MNHNS and SASEGT. The CDR3 has 14 residues. The V and J ends lost 4 bases and 7 bases, in that order; junction bases with no gene match: 4. In DNA, the CDR3 is TGTGCCAGCAGTGCCCAGACTAGCGGGAATGAGCAGTTCTTC. It is translated as CASSAQTSGNEQFF.

This clonotype was picked up many times. The chain joins TRBV27 to TRBJ2-4, with D tentatively TRBD1 (6 bases). The ends were cut back, 4 bases at V and 6 bases at J, with 16 bases in the middle. The V gene's germline CDR1 is MNHEY and CDR2 SMNVEV (reference sequence). This CDR3 has 15 residues. CDR3 bases: TGTGCCAGCAGTTGGGGACCAGGGGCGACAAACATTCAGTACTTC. Translated: CASSWGPGATNIQYF.

The table lists this clonotype with many counts. CDR3 in DNA: TGTGCCAGCAGTGAAGACAGAAGCACAGATACGCAGTATTTT. Amino acid sequence: CASSEDRSTDTQYF. The chain has TRBV2 and TRBJ2-3; no reliable D call. V was pared by 1 base and J by 0 bases, with 5 bases between. CDR3 length: 14 amino acids. Per germline, CDR1 SNHLY and CDR2 FYNNEI. Supplemented by reference TRBV2 and TRBJ2-3, the full variable domain reads EPEVTQTPSHQVTQMGQEVILRCVPISNHLYFYWYRQILGQKVEFLVSFYNNEISEKSEIFDDQFSVERPDGSNFTLKIRSTKLEDSAMYFCASSEDRSTDTQYFGPGTRLTVL.

This clonotype was detected a few times. J is TRBJ2-5 and V is TRBV9, with a tentative D call TRBD2 (5 bases). There are 15 residues in the CDR3. Per the germline V gene, CDR1 is SGDLS and CDR2 is YYNGEE. Trimming removed 0 bases at V and 5 bases at J, with 14 bases between. The CDR3 region is CASSVGEASGETQYF. CDR3 DNA sequence: TGTGCCAGCAGCGTAGGCGAAGCCTCGGGGGAGACCCAGTACTTC. The entire variable domain, with the rest obtained from reference TRBV9 and TRBJ2-5, is as follows: DSGVTQTPKHLITATGQRVTLRCSPRSGDLSVYWYQQSLDQGLQFLIQYYNGEERAKGNILERFSAQQFPDLHSELNLSSLELGDSALYFCASSVGEASGETQYFGPGTRLLVL.

Only a few counts were recorded for this clonotype. The chain recombines TRBV6-6 with TRBJ2-5; no definite D call. CDR1 MNHNY and CDR2 SVGAGI come from the germline V gene (reference sequence). CDR3 size: 13 residues. V was trimmed by 2 bases and J by 5 bases, leaving 9 bases between them. CDR3: CASSYGYLETQYF. The CDR3 coding sequence is TGTGCCAGCAGTTACGGCTACCTTGAGACCCAGTACTTC.

This clonotype was recorded once. A much larger clone lies one base from this, so it may be a read error. The chain joins TRBV20-1 to TRBJ2-7; D not resolved. The length of the CDR3 is 12 residues. In germline, CDR1 is DFQATT, CDR2 SNEGSKA (reference sequence). The CDR3 bases are TGCAGTGCTAGAGAAGGGTTCTACGAGAAGTACTTC. Its translation is CSAREGFYEKYF.

This clonotype was seen a few times. This chain connects TRBV6-2 or TRBV6-3 to TRBJ2-2, with D possibly being TRBD2 (6 bases). Trimming left V 4 bases short and J 0 bases short, with 9 bases between. Germline CDR1 reads MNHEY; CDR2 reads SVGEGT. The CDR3 runs to 15 residues. CDR3 region: CASSLAETNTGELFF. The CDR3 DNA reads TGTGCCAGCAGTTTAGCGGAGACGAACACCGGGGAGCTGTTTTTT.

This chain links TRBV20-1 with TRBJ2-7, with TRBD1 matching over 8 bases. The CDR3 covers 14 residues. V was pared by 5 bases and J by 4 bases, with 10 bases of the junction left unmatched. From germline, CDR1 is DFQATT and CDR2 SNEGSKA (reference sequence). The CDR3: CSAYRPGGSYEQYF. The CDR3 nucleotides read TGCAGTGCTTATCGACCAGGGGGCTCTTACGAGCAGTACTTC.

V usage is TRBV7-2 and J usage is TRBJ2-5; 15 positions match TRBD2. This CDR3 has 14 residues. J gave up 11 bases and V 5 bases, and 6 bases lay outside the gene matches. Germline V lookup: CDR1 SGHTA, CDR2 FQGNSA. The CDR3 reads CASSRGTSGGTQYF. In nucleotides, the CDR3 is TGTGCCAGCAGCAGGGGGACTAGCGGGGGGACTCAGTACTTC.

The chain combines TRBV2 with TRBJ1-5; D uncertain. Trimming pared 6 bases from V and 3 bases from J, leaving 21 bases between. This CDR3 region has 17 residues. Germline values: CDR1 SNHLY, CDR2 FYNNEI. The CDR3 DNA sequence: TGTGCCAGCAGATCACTTCGAGGGAAGACAAACAATCAGCCCCAGCATTTT. This codes for CASRSLRGKTNNQPQHF.

Concerning this clonotype: A junction boundary mismatches the germline segment, possibly from a read error. The chain recombines TRBV7-6 with TRBJ2-7, with 7 bases lining up with TRBD2. CDR1 is SGHVS, CDR2 FNYEAQ, per germline. The CDR3 extends over 14 amino acids. The CDR3 nucleotides are TGTGCCATCAGCTTAGCGGGCAACTCCTACGAGCAGTACTTC. Its translation is CAISLAGNSYEQYF.

The rearrangement uses TRBV7-2 and TRBJ2-1, with TRBD2 matching 10 bases. The CDR3 loop spans 14 amino acids. Looked up from germline, CDR1 is SGHTA and CDR2 is FQGNSA. The ends lost 7 bases at V and 1 base at J; junction bases unmatched: 1. The CDR3 here is CASKAGGSYNEQFF. CDR3 nucleotide sequence: TGTGCCAGCAAAGCGGGAGGGTCCTACAATGAGCAGTTCTTC.

With regard to this clonotype: This could be a read error, since a much larger clone is one nucleotide away. CDR3 in amino acids: CATTGGTQETHYF. CDR3 DNA sequence: TGTGCCACGACGGGAGGGACCCAAGAGACCCATTACTTC. V gene TRBV10-3 combines with J gene TRBJ2-5; 8 bases align to TRBD2. This CDR3 has 13 amino acids. In germline, CDR1 is ENHRY, CDR2 SYGVKD.

The V and J genes are TRBV7-3 and TRBJ2-5; the D gene is possibly TRBD2 (5 bases). CDR1 and CDR2 from the germline V gene are SGHTA and FQGTGA. The CDR3 sequence is 13 residues long. V was trimmed by 4 bases and J by 4 bases, leaving 10 bases between them. This CDR3 reads CASSSRRGETQYF. The CDR3 nucleotides are TGTGCCAGCAGCTCGAGACGGGGAGAGACCCAGTACTTC.

In this sample, this clonotype turned up many times. The V gene is TRBV7-8, the J gene TRBJ1-6; TRBD1 aligns across 8 bases. CDR3 size: 13 residues. V shed 7 bases, J shed 13 bases, and the junction held 9 bases outside the gene matches. Germline V gives CDR1 SGHVS, CDR2 FQNEAQ. The CDR3 DNA sequence: TGTGCCAGCAAGGACAGGGAGGTCCTCCCCCTCCACTTT. Translating it yields CASKDREVLPLHF.

This clonotype was found many times. The chain joins TRBV12-3 or TRBV12-4 to TRBJ2-6, with D possibly matching TRBD2 (6 bases). The CDR3 has 16 residues. Trimming removed 6 bases from V and 1 base from J, with 13 bases in between. The CDR3, as DNA: TGTGCCAGCAGCCGGGACTCAGGGTCTGGGGCCAACGTCCTGACTTTC. Translated: CASSRDSGSGANVLTF.

This clonotype was observed many times. J is TRBJ1-2 and V is TRBV5-1; 7 bases fit TRBD1. The CDR3 runs 16 residues. In germline, CDR1 is SGHRS, CDR2 YFSETQ. V shed 4 bases, J shed 2 bases, and the junction held 11 bases outside the gene matches. The CDR3 sequence is CASSMAGQATNYGYTF. CDR3 DNA: TGCGCCAGCAGCATGGCCGGACAGGCAACCAACTATGGCTACACCTTC.

On this clonotype: One end of the junction is discordant with germline, which a read error may explain. The chain links TRBV7-2 to TRBJ2-2; a possible D gene is TRBD1 (6 bases). Germline V lookup: CDR1 SGHTA, CDR2 FQGNSA. This CDR3 has 13 amino acids. The CDR3 is CASSRQGHGEPFF. In DNA, the CDR3 is TGTGCCAGCAGCCGCCAGGGGCACGGGGAGCCGTTTTTT.

With respect to this clonotype: Since a much larger clone is just one base distant, this may be a read error. The chain is built from TRBV29-1 and TRBJ2-1; maybe TRBD2 (6 bases). This CDR3 has 12 amino acids. CDR1 is SQVTM, CDR2 ANQGSEA, per germline. The chain's CDR3 is CSVPARGREQLF. CDR3 DNA: TGCAGCGTGCCGGCGCGGGGTCGAGAGCAGCTCTTC.

The chain has TRBV7-3 and TRBJ2-1; 9 positions match TRBD2. Germline CDR1 and CDR2: SGHTA and FQGTGA. The CDR3 runs to 16 residues. Trimming at V came to 1 base and at J to 7 bases, leaving 8 bases not matched to a gene. CDR3 nucleotide sequence: TGTGCCAGCAGCTTAATGAGAGCGGGGGGAGGAAATGAGCAGTTCTTC. Amino acids: CASSLMRAGGGNEQFF. Using reference TRBV7-3 and TRBJ2-1 for the parts outside the CDR3, the full variable domain is GAGVSQTPSNKVTEKGKYVELRCDPISGHTALYWYRQSLGQGPEFLIYFQGTGAADDSGLPNDRFFAVRPEGSVSTLKIQRTERGDSAVYLCASSLMRAGGGNEQFFGPGTRLTVL.

V and J are TRBV4-1 and TRBJ1-3; no firm D call. V was trimmed by 5 bases and J by 3 bases, leaving 17 bases between them. From germline, CDR1 is MGHRA and CDR2 YSYEKL. The length of the CDR3 is 16 residues. In DNA, the CDR3 is TGCGCCAGCAGCAGCCGACGGAGAAATCTTGGAAACACCATATATTTT. Its translation is CASSSRRRNLGNTIYF.

The chain uses TRBV28 and TRBJ1-6, with 7 bases matching TRBD1. Germline V gene lookup returns CDR1 MDHEN and CDR2 SYDVKM. J gave up 3 bases and V 6 bases, and 8 bases lay outside the gene matches. The CDR3 covers 16 residues. CDR3 coding DNA: TGTGCCAGCAGGAAGGGGGCTATAAACTATAATTCACCCCTCCACTTT. Protein sequence: CASRKGAINYNSPLHF.

The V and J genes are TRBV5-1 and TRBJ2-1, with TRBD1 identical over 11 bases. Germline V gene lookup returns CDR1 SGHRS and CDR2 YFSETQ. The CDR3 contains 16 residues. Losses at the gene ends were 4 bases for V and 6 bases for J; bases not matched to a gene: 9. The CDR3 sequence: CASSPRTGGALNEQFF. The CDR3 DNA reads as TGCGCCAGCAGCCCCCGGACAGGGGGCGCCCTCAATGAGCAGTTCTTC.

This clonotype was counted a few times. This rearrangement joins TRBV7-2 to TRBJ2-7, with D maybe TRBD1 (5 bases). Trimming took 2 bases from V and 3 from J, leaving 8 bases between them. This CDR3 is 13 amino acids long. The germline V gene encodes CDR1 SGHTA and CDR2 FQGNSA. The CDR3 reads CASSLHRIYEQYF. The CDR3 DNA sequence: TGTGCCAGCAGCTTACACAGGATCTACGAGCAGTACTTC.

This clonotype was recorded at least ten times. At one of its ends the junction is not consistent with the germline gene, which may arise from a read error. The chain employs TRBV7-2 and TRBJ2-7; D gene unclear. This CDR3 is built from 15 residues. Germline lookup yields CDR1 SGHTA and CDR2 FQGNSA. Written as DNA, the CDR3 is TGCGCCAGCAGCCAAGCCTACGGATACTCCTACGAGCAGTACTTC. Its protein product is CASSQAYGYSYEQYF.

Concerning this clonotype itself: Just one base apart from a much larger clone, this may be a read error. This chain uses TRBV6-5 with TRBJ2-2; 11 nucleotides agree with TRBD2. Germline V gene sequence: CDR1 MNHEY, CDR2 SVGAGI. The CDR3 loop spans 17 amino acids. The CDR3 nucleotides are TGTGCCAGCAGTTACGGGACTAGCGGCCTTAGGGACGGGGAGCTGTATTTT. It encodes CASSYGTSGLRDGELYF.

For this clonotype: A read error may explain this, as a much larger clone is one base away. The V gene is TRBV10-3, the J gene TRBJ2-7, with D hard to call. Germline assignment: CDR1 ENHRY and CDR2 SYGVKD. This CDR3 region has 12 residues. Trimming pared 4 bases from V and 1 base from J, leaving 5 bases between. Here the CDR3 DNA reads TGTGCCATCAGTGGGACGTCCTACGAGCAGTACTTC. Amino acids: CAISGTSYEQYF.

The CDR3 reads CASSQTGIFGYTF. The CDR3 DNA reads TGTGCCAGCAGCCAAACAGGAATTTTCGGCTACACCTTC. The chain carries TRBV14 and TRBJ1-2; D perhaps matches TRBD1 (5 bases). This CDR3 has 13 amino acids. In germline, CDR1 is SGHDN, CDR2 FVKESK. The germline V and J ends were trimmed by 2 bases and 8 bases, with 12 bases remaining between them. The full variable domain, completed using reference TRBV14 and TRBJ1-2, is EAGVTQFPSHSVIEKGQTVTLRCDPISGHDNLYWYRRVMGKEIKFLLHFVKESKQDESGMPNNRFLAERTGGTYSTLKVQPAELEDSGVYFCASSQTGIFGYTFGSGTRLTVV.